A single sample is the source of the 6 T cell receptor beta chains below, sequenced in a study of shared clonotypes between healthy human individuals (dated by TCRdb to 2019 to 2021). Libraries were prepared through the immunoSEQ multiplex PCR assay. Drawn from immuneACCESS, this table holds only the in-frame rearrangements with V and J called that TCRdb kept. Clones are partly lost; checked studies trace under half to an unresolved V gene and leave the rest unexplained. The sample has over a million clones on record, about 98.5% of them singletons. The ten top clones hold 0.36% of the sample. Sample: naive CD4+ T cells sorted from blood. What this sample's cell subset or site label stands for: CD45RA+ positively selected. The receptors were sampled from a man younger than 40 in good health.

CDR3 in amino acids: CASSIRGLAGTDTQYF. The CDR3 nucleotides are TGTGCCAGTAGTATCCGGGGACTAGCGGGCACAGATACGCAGTATTTT. The V call is TRBV19, the J call TRBJ2-3, with TRBD2 identical over 11 bases. Germline V CDR1 and CDR2: LNHDA, SQIVND (reference sequence). J lost 1 base, V lost 3 bases, and 3 bases had no gene match. CDR3 length: 16 residues.

This clone was found once. The J gene is TRBJ1-5, the V gene TRBV7-6; maybe TRBD1 (5 bases). The CDR3 spans 16 residues. CDR1 is SGHVS and CDR2 is FNYEAQ in the germline V gene. V was shortened by 0 bases and J by 4 bases, with 13 bases between the two germline ends. CDR3 protein: CASSLAPMAGNQPQHF. CDR3 coding DNA: TGTGCCAGCAGCTTAGCGCCGATGGCAGGGAATCAGCCCCAGCATTTT.

This chain connects TRBV28 to TRBJ1-5; D remains unclear. The CDR3 totals 13 residues. Germline V gene sequence: CDR1 MDHEN, CDR2 SYDVKM. Between the trimmed V and J ends, which lost 10 bases and 1 base, there was a span of 11 bases. CDR3 region: CATRVNSNQPQHF. CDR3 bases: TGTGCCACCCGAGTTAACAGCAATCAGCCCCAGCATTTT.

V gene TRBV23-1 combines with J gene TRBJ1-5; 8 positions agree with TRBD1. TRBV23-1 is identified as an open reading frame with a role that is uncertain. The CDR3 runs 22 residues. The junction had 29 bases not matched to a gene; V was cut back by 3 bases and J by 7 bases. CDR3 protein: CASSQNLLPTLLPDRDGQPQHF. The CDR3 DNA follows: TGCGCCAGCAGTCAGAATCTATTACCCACCCTATTACCGGACAGGGATGGGCAGCCCCAGCATTTT.

The J gene is TRBJ2-5, the V gene TRBV7-2, with TRBD2 matching 7 bases. This CDR3 has 13 amino acids. The germline CDR1 and CDR2 sequences are SGHTA and FQGNSA. J lost 5 bases, V lost 7 bases, and 7 bases had no gene match. Here the CDR3 DNA reads TGTGCCAGCACGCGGGAGCGAGAGGAGACCCAGTACTTC. Protein sequence: CASTREREETQYF.

V usage is TRBV6-5 and J usage is TRBJ2-2; unclear D gene. V shed 0 bases and J shed 10 bases, with 15 bases lying between them. Per the germline V gene, CDR1 is MNHEY and CDR2 is SVGAGI. The CDR3 is 15 amino acids. The CDR3 reads CASSYSVGRRVELFF. The CDR3 DNA reads TGTGCCAGCAGTTACTCGGTCGGTCGCCGGGTGGAGCTGTTTTTT.